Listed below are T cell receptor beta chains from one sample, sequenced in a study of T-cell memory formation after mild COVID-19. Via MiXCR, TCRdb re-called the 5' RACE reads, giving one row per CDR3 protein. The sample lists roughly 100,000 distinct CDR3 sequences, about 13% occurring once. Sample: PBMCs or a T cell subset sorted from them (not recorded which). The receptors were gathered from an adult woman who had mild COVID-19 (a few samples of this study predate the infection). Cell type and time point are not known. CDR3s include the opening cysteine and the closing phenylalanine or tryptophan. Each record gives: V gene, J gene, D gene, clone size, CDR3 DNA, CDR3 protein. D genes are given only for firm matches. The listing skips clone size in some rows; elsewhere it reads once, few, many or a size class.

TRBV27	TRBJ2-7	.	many	TGTGCCAGCAGTTACAGTAAAAACTACGAGCAGTACTTC	CASSYSKNYEQYF
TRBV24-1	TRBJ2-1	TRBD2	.	TGTGCCACCAGTGACCCTAGCGGGAGCACCTACAATGAGCAGTTCTTC	CATSDPSGSTYNEQFF
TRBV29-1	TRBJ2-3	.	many	TGCAGCGTCGTCCAGGAAGGAATCACAGATACGCAGTATTTT	CSVVQEGITDTQYF
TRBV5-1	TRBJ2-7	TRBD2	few	TGCGCCAGCAGCCCCATAACTAGCGGGGGCTACTACGAGCAGTACTTC	CASSPITSGGYYEQYF
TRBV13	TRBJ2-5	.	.	TGTGCCAGCAGACGTAACCAAGAGACCCAGTACTTC	CASRRNQETQYF
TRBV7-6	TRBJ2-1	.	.	TGTGCCAGCAGCCTCGACCAGGAGACTAGATACAATGAGCAGTTCTTC	CASSLDQETRYNEQFF
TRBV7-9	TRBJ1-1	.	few	TGTGCCAGCAGCTTAGCGCCAGGCGCGAACACTGAAGCTTTCTTT	CASSLAPGANTEAFF
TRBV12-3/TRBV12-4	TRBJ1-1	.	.	TGTGCCAGCAGTTTAGGCAGAAAAGCTTTCTTT	CASSLGRKAFF
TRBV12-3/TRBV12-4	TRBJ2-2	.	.	TGTGCCAGCAGTGTACAGAACACCGGGGAGCTGTTTTTT	CASSVQNTGELFF
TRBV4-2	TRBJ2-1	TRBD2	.	TGTGCCAGCAGCCCCGGGGGACTAGCGGGAGGAAATTACTCCTACAATGAGCAGTTCTTC	CASSPGGLAGGNYSYNEQFF
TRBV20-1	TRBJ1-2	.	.	TGCAGTGCTAGCCGCGACAGCTACTATGGCTACACCTTC	CSASRDSYYGYTF
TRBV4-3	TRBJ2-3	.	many	TGCGCCAGCAGCCGAGGGATCACAGATACGCAGTATTTT	CASSRGITDTQYF
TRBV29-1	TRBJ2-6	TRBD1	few	TGCAGCGTTGTTGTTTTGGTTGGACAGGGAACTGGGGCCAACGTCCTGACTTTC	CSVVVLVGQGTGANVLTF
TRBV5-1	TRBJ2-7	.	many	TGCGCCAGCAGCTTGGACGGCGGGGCAACCTACGAGCAGTACTTC	CASSLDGGATYEQYF
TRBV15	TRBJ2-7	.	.	TGTGCCACCAGCAGAGATAACCGGGGCCCCTACGAGCAGTACTTC	CATSRDNRGPYEQYF
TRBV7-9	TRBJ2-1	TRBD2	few	TGTGCCAGCTCCTCGGGGGGTCACTACAATGAGCAGTTCTTC	CASSSGGHYNEQFF
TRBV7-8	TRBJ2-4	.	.	TGTGCCAGCAGCTTAGTCCAATACCCTGCCAAAAACATTCAGTACTTC	CASSLVQYPAKNIQYF
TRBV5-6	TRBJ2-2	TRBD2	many	TGTGCCAGCAGCGAGATAGCGGGGGGGAACACCGGGGAGCTGTTTTTT	CASSEIAGGNTGELFF
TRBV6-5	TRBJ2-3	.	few	TGTGCCAGCAGTTACACGACAGCCAGCACAGATACGCAGTATTTT	CASSYTTASTDTQYF
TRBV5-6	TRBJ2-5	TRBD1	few	TGTGCCAGCAGCCCATGGGGTGGGACAGGGAAAGAGACCCAGTACTTC	CASSPWGGTGKETQYF
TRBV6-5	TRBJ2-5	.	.	TGTGCCAGCAGCCAATACCCGGGACGGACCCTACAAGAGACCCAGTACTTC	CASSQYPGRTLQETQYF
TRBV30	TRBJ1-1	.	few	TGTGCCTGGGTCAATTCGGGCAGGGTGGACACTGAAGCTTTCTTT	CAWVNSGRVDTEAFF
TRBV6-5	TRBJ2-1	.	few	TGTGCCAGCAGACTAATGGGACACAATGAGCAGTTCTTC	CASRLMGHNEQFF
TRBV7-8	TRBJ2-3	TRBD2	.	TGTGCCAGCAGCGTATACGCGGGACTAGCTGTGACAGATACGCAGTATTTT	CASSVYAGLAVTDTQYF
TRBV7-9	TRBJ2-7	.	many	TGTGCCAGCTCCGGTACCCCATCGGATTACGAGCAGTACTTC	CASSGTPSDYEQYF
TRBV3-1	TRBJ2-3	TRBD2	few	TGTGCCAGCAGGACTAGCGGGGGGCGCACAGATACGCAGTATTTT	CASRTSGGRTDTQYF
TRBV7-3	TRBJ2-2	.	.	TGTGCCAGCAGCCCGACAGGGAACACCGGGGAGCTGTTTTTT	CASSPTGNTGELFF
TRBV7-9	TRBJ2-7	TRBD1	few	TGTGCCAGCAGCTCGACAGGGGGTTCCTACGAGCAGTACTTC	CASSSTGGSYEQYF
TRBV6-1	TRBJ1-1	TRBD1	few	TGTGCCAGCAGGGCAGGGGACAGCACTGAAGCTTTCTTT	CASRAGDSTEAFF
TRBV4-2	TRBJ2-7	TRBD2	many	TGTGCCAGCAGCCCGTTGACTAGCGCCGTATCCTACGAGCAGTACTTC	CASSPLTSAVSYEQYF
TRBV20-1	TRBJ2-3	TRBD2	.	TGCAGTGCCGACCCCGACCCGGGACTAGCGGGAGGGCCCATGAGGACAGATACGCAGTATTTT	CSADPDPGLAGGPMRTDTQYF
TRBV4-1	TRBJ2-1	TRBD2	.	TGCGCCAGCAGCCAACGACTAGCGGGAAACAATGAGCAGTTCTTC	CASSQRLAGNNEQFF
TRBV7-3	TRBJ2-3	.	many	TGTGCCAGCAGCTTAGGGCATTTCGATGGCGCAGATACGCAGTATTTT	CASSLGHFDGADTQYF
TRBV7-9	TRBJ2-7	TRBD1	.	TGTGCCAGCAGCGCGCAGGGGGCGATTTCCTACGAGCAGTACTTC	CASSAQGAISYEQYF
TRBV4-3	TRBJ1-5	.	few	TGCGCCAGCAGCCAAGAAAGGGGGAATCAGCCCCAGCATTTT	CASSQERGNQPQHF
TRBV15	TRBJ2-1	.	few	TGTGCCACCAGCAGGGATTTGCGGAATGAGCAGTTCTTC	CATSRDLRNEQFF
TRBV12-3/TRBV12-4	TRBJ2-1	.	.	TGTGCCAGCAGTTTAAATAGAGGACGAGGACACGAGAGCTCCTACAATGAGCAGTTCTTC	CASSLNRGRGHESSYNEQFF
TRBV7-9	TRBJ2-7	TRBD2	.	TGTGCCAGCAGCTCCGACAATAAGCGGGAGGGATACTACGAGCAGTACTTC	CASSSDNKREGYYEQYF
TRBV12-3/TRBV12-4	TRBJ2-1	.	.	TGTGCCAGCAGTGTGCGACGAATGTACAATGAGCAGTTCTTC	CASSVRRMYNEQFF
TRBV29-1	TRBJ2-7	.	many	TGCAGCGTGAGAAGGGAGACGGAGGAGCAGTACTTC	CSVRRETEEQYF
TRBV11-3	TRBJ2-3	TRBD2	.	TGTGCCAGCAGCTCAACGCGTAGCGGGAGCGGTACGCAGTATTTT	CASSSTRSGSGTQYF
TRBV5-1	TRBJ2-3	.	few	TGCGCCAGCAGCCCCGGTCGAAGCACAGATACGCAGTATTTT	CASSPGRSTDTQYF
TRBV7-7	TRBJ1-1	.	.	TGTGCTAGCAGCTTAGCCGTGGAGGGGATGAACACTGAAGCTTTCTTT	CASSLAVEGMNTEAFF
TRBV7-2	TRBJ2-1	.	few	TGTGCCAGCAGCTTAGTGGGGTTGCTAGCCGATGAGCAGTTCTTC	CASSLVGLLADEQFF
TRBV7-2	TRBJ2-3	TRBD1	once	TGTGCCAGCAGCAGTCGGGACAGCCGCACAGATACGCAGTATTTT	CASSSRDSRTDTQYF
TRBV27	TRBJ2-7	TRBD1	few	TGTGCCAGCGGTGCCGGGACAGGGGGTCGGGAGCAGTACTTC	CASGAGTGGREQYF